The 32 T cell receptor beta chains below all came from one sample that was sequenced in a study of vaccination and CD4 T cells after COVID-19. The antigens for these receptors are not known. Sequence data for DNA of cultured CD4+ T cells were generated by the Oncomine TCR Beta short-read assay. One entry per CDR3 protein results from TCRdb running MiXCR on the PCR reads. This sample yields roughly 4,600 distinct CDR3 sequences, of which less than 25% are seen a single time; 20% to 25% belongs to the top ten. Treatment noted: 10-day PBMC culture with coronavirus spike peptide pools or control peptides (ViraFEST assay). The sequenced sample consisted of CD4+ T cells from blood, cultured in vitro. These receptors all stem from a human donor who had recovered from COVID-19.

The J gene is TRBJ2-7, the V gene TRBV6-1; D unresolved. Germline V gene sequence: CDR1 MNHNS, CDR2 SASEGT. V gave up 1 base and J gave up 9 bases, with 13 bases separating them. The CDR3 length is 13 residues. Here the CDR3 reads CASSEERIKGQYF. The CDR3 nucleotides read TGTGCCAGCAGTGAAGAACGGATCAAGGGGCAGTACTTC.

The CDR3 spells CSVGLGQGEETQYF. CDR3 in DNA: TGCAGCGTTGGACTTGGACAGGGGGAAGAGACCCAGTACTTC. The chain has TRBV29-1 and TRBJ2-5, with 10 bases that match TRBD1. CDR3 length equals 14 residues. The V gene's germline CDR1 is SQVTM and CDR2 ANQGSEA. V was pared by 4 bases and J by 3 bases, with 5 bases of the junction left unmatched.

A word on this clonotype: A read error may be the cause here, since a much bigger clone is one base away. The conserved phenylalanine or tryptophan normally closing the CDR3 is absent here, so this likely arose from a read error. The chain combines TRBV30 with TRBJ1-2, with D maybe TRBD1 (5 bases). Trimming left V 2 bases short and J 4 bases short, with 11 bases between. This CDR3 contains 13 residues. CDR1 GTSNPN and CDR2 SVGIG come from the germline V gene (reference sequence). The CDR3 region has the DNA TGTGCCTGGAGTATGCGAGGGGCCTATGGCTACACCCTC. This gives the protein CAWSMRGAYGYTL.

By sample share, this clonotype is medium-sized. The chain has TRBV19 and TRBJ1-2, with D perhaps TRBD1 (5 bases). This CDR3 contains 14 residues. CDR1 and CDR2 from the germline V gene are LNHDA and SQIVND (reference sequence). The ends were cut back, 0 bases at V and 7 bases at J, with 12 bases in the middle. CDR3 nucleotides: TGTGCCAGTAGTATAGATTGGGGAGGGGCTGGCTACACCTTC. As protein: CASSIDWGGAGYTF. Filled out from reference TRBV19 and TRBJ1-2, the complete variable domain reads DGGITQSPKYLFRKEGQNVTLSCEQNLNHDAMYWYRQDPGQGLRLIYYSQIVNDFQKGDIAEGYSVSREKKESFPLTVTSAQKNPTAFYLCASSIDWGGAGYTFGSGTRLTVV.

By share, this clonotype ranks as medium-sized (0.01 to 0.1%). The genes are TRBV5-4 and TRBJ1-5; 8 nucleotides align to TRBD1. The germline V gene has CDR1 SGHNT and CDR2 YYREEE (reference sequence). CDR3 length: 16 residues. The V segment lost 3 bases and the J segment 3 bases; nucleotides outside the gene matches: 8. CDR3 in amino acids: CASSWAMDRDNQPQHF. The CDR3 nucleotides read TGTGCCAGCAGCTGGGCGATGGACAGGGACAATCAGCCCCAGCATTTT. The whole variable domain, filled in from reference TRBV5-4 and TRBJ1-5, reads ETGVTQSPTHLIKTRGQQVTLRCSSQSGHNTVSWYQQALGQGPQFIFQYYREEENGRGNFPPRFSGLQFPNYSSELNVNALELDDSALYLCASSWAMDRDNQPQHFGDGTRLSIL.

The chain is built from TRBV7-9 and TRBJ1-1, with D possibly being TRBD1 (6 bases). CDR3 length equals 13 residues. In germline, CDR1 is SEHNR, CDR2 FQNEAQ (reference sequence). Trimming removed 5 bases at V and 5 bases at J, with 12 bases between. The CDR3 spells CASSLEGVTEAFF. DNA of the CDR3: TGTGCCAGCAGCCTCGAGGGGGTGACTGAAGCTTTCTTT.

This clonotype was detected a few times. This sequence joins TRBV19 and TRBJ1-4; no clear D. The CDR3 consists of 15 residues. Germline CDR1 is LNHDA and CDR2 is SQIVND (reference sequence). V lost 6 bases and J lost 5, with 16 bases in between. The CDR3 coding sequence is TGTGCCAGTAGCCCGGGGAGGCAGCCGAATGAAAAACTGTTTTTT. Its protein product is CASSPGRQPNEKLFF.

V usage is TRBV6-5 and J usage is TRBJ2-3, with D perhaps TRBD1 or TRBD2 (6 bases each). The CDR3 contains 15 residues. CDR1 is MNHEY, CDR2 SVGAGI, per germline. The V end was cut by 6 bases, the J end by 4 bases, with 17 bases between. CDR3 coding DNA: TGTGCCAGCAGCTACGGTGGGGGGCGGGCAGATACGCAGTATTTT. It translates to CASSYGGGRADTQYF.

This clonotype is medium-sized within its sample. The gene calls are TRBV27 and TRBJ2-3, with D unresolved. The CDR3 has 14 residues. Trimming cost V 8 bases and J 3 bases, with 15 bases left between them. CDR1 MNHEY and CDR2 SMNVEV come from the germline V gene (reference sequence). The CDR3 spells CASGRMGITDTQYF. CDR3 bases: TGTGCCAGCGGTAGAATGGGAATAACAGATACGCAGTATTTT.

This clonotype counts as medium-sized. The V and J genes are TRBV19 and TRBJ2-5; 15 bases map to TRBD2. The V gene's germline CDR1 is LNHDA and CDR2 SQIVND (reference sequence). This CDR3 spans 15 amino acids. Trimming took 6 bases from V and 5 from J; bases not matched to a gene: 4. The CDR3 sequence: CASRGLAGGEETQYF. CDR3 sequence (DNA): TGTGCCAGTAGGGGACTAGCGGGGGGTGAGGAGACCCAGTACTTC.

The rearrangement joins TRBV7-3 to TRBJ2-6; D gene unclear. CDR3 length equals 15 residues. Germline V CDR1 and CDR2: SGHTA, FQGTGA. Trimming left V 5 bases short and J 0 bases short, with 8 bases between. CDR3 region: CASSPDLSGANVLTF. The DNA for the CDR3 is TGTGCCAGCAGCCCAGATCTCTCTGGGGCCAACGTCCTGACTTTC.

The sample holds one count of this clonotype. V gene TRBV5-1 combines with J gene TRBJ2-3; D is perhaps TRBD2 (6 bases). This CDR3 is 18 amino acids long. CDR1 SGHRS and CDR2 YFSETQ come from the germline V gene. The V end lost 7 bases, the J end lost 0 bases, and 24 bases lay between the germline ends. Here the CDR3 reads CASSVGASAGYSTDTQYF. The CDR3 nucleotides are TGCGCCAGCTCCGTCGGTGCTAGCGCGGGCTATAGCACAGATACGCAGTATTTT. Looking up the rest from reference TRBV5-1 and TRBJ2-3 gives the full variable domain: KAGVTQTPRYLIKTRGQQVTLSCSPISGHRSVSWYQQTPGQGLQFLFEYFSETQRNKGNFPGRFSGRQFSNSRSEMNVSTLELGDSALYLCASSVGASAGYSTDTQYFGPGTRLTVL.

Remarks on this clonotype: A much larger clone differs by one base, so this may be a read error. The chain joins TRBV18 to TRBJ2-5; D uncertain. CDR3 size: 13 residues. CDR1 KGHSH and CDR2 LQKENI come from the germline V gene. This CDR3 is CANSPGLQETQYF. DNA of the CDR3: TGTGCCAACTCACCCGGGCTCCAAGAGACCCAGTACTTC.

On this clonotype: A much larger clone lies one base from this, so it may be a read error. This CDR3 reads CASSPPFLSEQFF. For the CDR3, the DNA is TGTGCCAGCAGCCCCCCTTTTCTCTCTGAGCAGTTCTTC. V usage is TRBV7-8 and J usage is TRBJ2-1; D unclear. There are 13 residues in the CDR3. The V and J ends lost 5 bases and 9 bases respectively, with 14 bases between them. Germline CDR1 and CDR2: SGHVS and FQNEAQ.

This clonotype was detected a few times. The chain couples TRBV14 to TRBJ2-7; 8 bases line up with TRBD1. Unmatched junction bases numbered 6, after V lost 2 bases and J lost 6 bases. The CDR3 is 14 residues long. From germline, CDR1 is SGHDN and CDR2 FVKESK. Here the CDR3 DNA reads TGTGCCAGCAGCCAACACAGGGGGACCGTCGAGCAGTACTTC. This codes for CASSQHRGTVEQYF.

A few counts support this clonotype. The gene calls are TRBV5-1 and TRBJ2-7; 10 nucleotides line up with TRBD1. The CDR3 is made up of 15 amino acids. Germline CDR1 SGHRS, CDR2 YFSETQ. After removal of 0 bases from V and 0 bases from J, the junction contained 0 bases not matched to a gene. For the CDR3, the DNA is TGCGCCAGCAGCTTGGGGGACAGGGGCTCCTACGAGCAGTACTTC. This codes for CASSLGDRGSYEQYF.

The table lists this clonotype with a few counts. The chain combines TRBV12-3 or TRBV12-4 with TRBJ1-6; D remains ambiguous. With 6 bases removed from V and 6 bases from J, the gap between germline ends came to 9 bases. There are 13 residues in the CDR3. The CDR3 nucleotides read TGTGCCAGCAGCGGACTGATTAATTCACCCCTCCACTTT. As protein: CASSGLINSPLHF.

The sample holds a few counts of this clonotype. This sequence joins TRBV5-4 and TRBJ1-2, with 9 bases fitting TRBD1. The trim removed 2 bases at V and 1 base at J, leaving 6 bases unmatched. Germline CDR1 reads SGHNT; CDR2 reads YYREEE (reference sequence). The CDR3 is made up of 16 amino acids. CDR3: CASSFDPGQGNYGYTF. In DNA form, the CDR3 reads TGTGCCAGCAGCTTCGATCCGGGACAGGGTAACTATGGCTACACCTTC.

This clonotype is medium-sized (0.01 to 0.1%) by share. The V and J genes are TRBV10-3 and TRBJ1-6, with 9 bases aligning to TRBD1. The CDR3 has 15 residues. V lost 2 bases and J lost 7; bases outside the gene matches: 3. Germline-derived CDR1 and CDR2 are ENHRY and SYGVKD. The CDR3 coding sequence is TGTGCCATCAGTGAGCCCGGGACAGGGAATTCACCCCTCCACTTT. This translates into CAISEPGTGNSPLHF.

By sample fraction, this clonotype is medium-sized (0.01 to 0.1%). The V gene is TRBV10-3, the J gene TRBJ1-6, with a weak D call TRBD1 (5 bases). The CDR3 spans 13 residues. The ends were cut back, 7 bases at V and 9 bases at J, with 13 bases in the middle. Germline values: CDR1 ENHRY, CDR2 SYGVKD. The CDR3 DNA reads as TGTGCCATCACGCGGGACTTAAGTTCACCCCTCCACTTT. It specifies CAITRDLSSPLHF.

The chain couples TRBV9 to TRBJ1-2; tentative D call: TRBD1 (5 bases). Trimming took 0 bases from V and 4 from J, leaving 13 bases between them. This CDR3 region has 15 residues. Germline-derived CDR1 and CDR2 are SGDLS and YYNGEE. Here the CDR3 DNA reads TGTGCCAGCAGCGTAGAAGAGGGGCTGGGCTATGGCTACACCTTC. This translates into CASSVEEGLGYGYTF.

In its sample, this clonotype ranks as medium-sized. This sequence joins TRBV19 and TRBJ1-3; D may be TRBD1 (6 bases). Germline values: CDR1 LNHDA, CDR2 SQIVND (reference sequence). The CDR3 has 14 residues. Trimming removed 8 bases at V and 0 bases at J, with 11 bases between. The CDR3 reads CASARTDSGNTIYF. DNA of the CDR3: TGTGCCAGTGCCCGGACAGACTCTGGAAACACCATATATTTT.

This clonotype turned up a few times. This chain links TRBV20-1 with TRBJ1-3; D is unresolved. Trimming pared 0 bases from V and 1 base from J, leaving 10 bases between. The length of the CDR3 is 15 residues. Per the germline V gene, CDR1 is DFQATT and CDR2 is SNEGSKA (reference sequence). The CDR3 region is CSARDGSRSGNTIYF. DNA of the CDR3: TGCAGTGCTAGAGATGGGTCCCGTTCTGGAAACACCATATATTTT.

This clonotype showed up just a few times. This sequence joins TRBV29-1 and TRBJ1-1, with TRBD1 matching over 9 bases. The CDR3 runs 14 residues. Germline V gene data show CDR1 as SQVTM and CDR2 as ANQGSEA. V shed 3 bases, J shed 3 bases, and the junction held 5 bases outside the gene matches. CDR3: CSVDPGQGDTEAFF. CDR3 bases: TGCAGCGTTGATCCGGGACAGGGAGACACTGAAGCTTTCTTT.

This chain uses TRBV7-9 with TRBJ2-2, with a weak D call TRBD1 (6 bases). The germline CDR1 and CDR2 sequences are SEHNR and FQNEAQ (reference sequence). The CDR3 is 12 residues long. CDR3 in amino acids: CVRGPDAGELFF. CDR3 in DNA: TGTGTCAGGGGACCGGACGCCGGGGAGCTGTTTTTT.

V and J are TRBV6-1 and TRBJ1-2; TRBD1 agrees at 9 bases. Germline lookup yields CDR1 MNHNS and CDR2 SASEGT. With V trimmed by 5 bases and J by 4 bases, 8 bases remained unmatched. CDR3 size: 15 residues. The CDR3 is CASSRDRALLYGYTF. The CDR3 DNA follows: TGTGCCAGCAGTCGGGACAGGGCCCTCCTCTATGGCTACACCTTC.

A few counts support this clonotype. The chain uses TRBV12-3 or TRBV12-4 and TRBJ2-2; 8 nucleotides line up with TRBD1. The CDR3 contains 16 residues. V lost 1 base and J lost 5; bases outside the gene matches: 6. CDR3 DNA sequence: TGTGCCAGCAGTTTAGATAGGACAGGGAGGACCGGGGAGCTGTTTTTT. It encodes CASSLDRTGRTGELFF.

V gene TRBV7-2 combines with J gene TRBJ1-3; the D gene is possibly TRBD1 (6 bases). The CDR3 runs 16 residues. The germline gives CDR1 SGHTA, CDR2 FQGNSA. Trimming cost V 0 bases and J 3 bases, with 12 bases left between them. CDR3 nucleotide sequence: TGTGCCAGCAGCTTAGCTACAGGGCTCAGTGGAAACACCATATATTTT. Its protein is CASSLATGLSGNTIYF.

By proportion, this clonotype is medium-sized. V is TRBV27 and J is TRBJ2-7; D is perhaps TRBD2 (6 bases). V was cut by 5 bases and J by 3 bases, with 20 bases left in between. CDR1 is MNHEY and CDR2 is SMNVEV in the germline V gene (reference sequence). The CDR3 is made up of 16 amino acids. CDR3 sequence: CASSLSSGTVLYEQYF. The CDR3 nucleotides are TGTGCCAGCAGTCTCTCCTCCGGGACTGTACTCTACGAGCAGTACTTC.

The chain is built from TRBV7-3 and TRBJ2-1; D remains ambiguous. Trimming stripped 1 base from V and 9 bases from J, with 10 bases between. There are 13 residues in the CDR3. CDR1 is SGHTA, CDR2 FQGTGA, per germline. The DNA of the CDR3 is TGTGCCAGCAGCTTAAAAGGCGGAGCTGAGCAGTTCTTC. This encodes CASSLKGGAEQFF.

This sequence joins TRBV4-1 and TRBJ1-2, with TRBD1 matching 7 bases. V dropped 4 bases and J dropped 6; count of bases not matched to a gene: 5. This CDR3 is 13 amino acids long. Germline CDR1 is MGHRA and CDR2 is YSYEKL. The CDR3 DNA reads TGCGCCAGCAGCCCTGACAGGGTCCATGGCTACACCTTC. Amino acids: CASSPDRVHGYTF.

The V gene is TRBV3-1, the J gene TRBJ2-1; 9 nucleotides match TRBD2. Germline V gene lookup returns CDR1 LGHDT and CDR2 YNNKEL (reference sequence). The CDR3 has 16 residues. The V gene end was trimmed by 1 base and the J gene end by 3 bases; junction bases not matched to a gene: 4. The DNA for the CDR3 is TGTGCCAGCAGCCAAGTTGCGGGGGGGCTCTACAATGAGCAGTTCTTC. This gives the protein CASSQVAGGLYNEQFF.